These 22 T cell receptor beta chains were all obtained from the same sample, sequenced in a study of T cells in localized non-small cell lung cancer. The method was immunoSEQ multiplex PCR; TCRdb's version includes in-frame clones alone and lacks a portion of them. Found here are 40,000 to 50,000 clones, 88% of them singletons; the top ten hold over 2.5%. Here the sequenced sample was peripheral blood, taken before any cancer treatment. These receptors were collected from a female donor of 60 years or more with stage I squamous cell lung carcinoma.

The CDR3 DNA reads as TGTGCCAGTAGTCTTGGACTTCACTACAATGAGCAGTTCTTC. Translation gives CASSLGLHYNEQFF. The gene calls are TRBV19 and TRBJ2-1; possible D gene TRBD2, 5 bases. There are 14 residues in the CDR3. Per germline, CDR1 LNHDA and CDR2 SQIVND (reference sequence). V lost 5 bases, J lost 3 bases, and 11 bases lay in between.

CDR3 coding DNA: TGTGCCAGCACCCAAGCTCGGGGCCACCAAGAGACCCAGTACTTC. Protein sequence: CASTQARGHQETQYF. V usage is TRBV2 and J usage is TRBJ2-5; D is possibly TRBD1 or TRBD2 (5 bases each). Looked up from germline, CDR1 is SNHLY and CDR2 is FYNNEI. Trimming pared 7 bases from V and 0 bases from J, leaving 15 bases between. The CDR3 covers 15 residues.

This clone was detected only a few times. The J gene is TRBJ2-1, the V gene TRBV7-9, with D hard to call. Germline loops: CDR1 SEHNR, CDR2 FQNEAQ (reference sequence). V shed 2 bases and J shed 6 bases, with 2 bases lying between them. This CDR3 region has 11 residues. The CDR3 DNA sequence: TGTGCCAGCAGCTTAATCAATGAGCAGTTCTTC. Translation gives CASSLINEQFF. The full variable domain, its missing parts supplied by reference TRBV7-9 and TRBJ2-1, is DTGVSQNPRHKITKRGQNVTFRCDPISEHNRLYWYRQTLGQGPEFLTYFQNEAQLEKSRLLSDRFSAERPKGSFSTLEIQRTEQGDSAMYLCASSLINEQFFGPGTRLTVL.

The chain employs TRBV15 and TRBJ2-5; either TRBD1 or TRBD2 may supply D (6 bases each). Deletions cut 2 bases from V and 5 bases from J, with 12 bases between. The CDR3 sequence is 14 residues long. Germline V gene data show CDR1 as LNHNV and CDR2 as YYDKDF (reference sequence). The CDR3 DNA sequence: TGTGCCACCAGCAGAACCGGGGGCGAGGAGACCCAGTACTTC. Its translation is CATSRTGGEETQYF.

The genes are TRBV7-3 and TRBJ2-2; D ambiguous. Germline CDR1 reads SGHTA; CDR2 reads FQGTGA. This CDR3 is built from 14 residues. Trimming took 5 bases from V and 2 from J, leaving 9 bases between them. This CDR3 is CASSAFSNTGELFF. CDR3 DNA sequence: TGTGCCAGCAGCGCCTTTAGTAACACCGGGGAGCTGTTTTTT.

The V call is TRBV5-4, the J call TRBJ2-1; 11 bases are a match to TRBD1. The germline V gene encodes CDR1 SGHNT and CDR2 YYREEE (reference sequence). J gave up 8 bases and V 0 bases, and 4 bases lay outside the gene matches. The CDR3 is 15 amino acids. CDR3 region: CASSLARTGGDEQFF. CDR3 DNA sequence: TGTGCCAGCAGCTTGGCCCGGACAGGGGGCGATGAGCAGTTCTTC.

The chain couples TRBV29-1 to TRBJ1-2; TRBD1 matches at 10 bases. The CDR3 runs 14 residues. With 7 bases clipped from V and 8 bases from J, the junction kept 13 bases outside the gene matches. The germline gives CDR1 SQVTM, CDR2 ANQGSEA. The CDR3 protein is CSALTGGVSIGYTF. The CDR3 nucleotides read TGCAGCGCCCTGACAGGGGGCGTGTCTATAGGCTACACCTTC.

This clone was counted between two and nine times. This chain uses TRBV19 with TRBJ2-7, with 9 bases that match TRBD2. The germline V gene has CDR1 LNHDA and CDR2 SQIVND (reference sequence). Trimming took 5 bases from V and 2 from J; bases not matched to a gene: 7. The CDR3 consists of 15 residues. The CDR3 spells CASSYEAGGTYEQYF. In DNA, the CDR3 is TGTGCCAGTAGTTATGAAGCGGGAGGAACCTACGAGCAGTACTTC.

A single count supports this clone. The chain uses TRBV7-9 and TRBJ2-2; D possibly uses TRBD1 or TRBD2 (6 bases each). Germline CDR1 is SEHNR and CDR2 is FQNEAQ (reference sequence). The V end lost 5 bases, the J end lost 6 bases, and 10 bases lay between the germline ends. The CDR3 has 13 residues. This CDR3 reads CASSTRGPGELFF. The CDR3 region has the DNA TGTGCCAGCAGCACCCGGGGGCCCGGGGAGCTGTTTTTT. Filled out from reference TRBV7-9 and TRBJ2-2, the complete variable domain reads DTGVSQNPRHKITKRGQNVTFRCDPISEHNRLYWYRQTLGQGPEFLTYFQNEAQLEKSRLLSDRFSAERPKGSFSTLEIQRTEQGDSAMYLCASSTRGPGELFFGEGSRLTVL.

This sequence joins TRBV27 and TRBJ2-7, with TRBD1 identical over 10 bases. Germline lookup yields CDR1 MNHEY and CDR2 SMNVEV (reference sequence). This CDR3 spans 14 amino acids. With 4 bases clipped from V and 7 bases from J, the junction kept 7 bases outside the gene matches. The CDR3 DNA follows: TGTGCCAGCAGTTGGGACAGGGGAACGGGGGAGCAGTACTTC. It specifies CASSWDRGTGEQYF.

The genes are TRBV6-1 and TRBJ2-7; 9 bases are shared with TRBD1. The J segment lost 3 bases and the V segment lost 2 bases, leaving 5 bases of the junction unmatched. Germline CDR1 reads MNHNS; CDR2 reads SASEGT. The CDR3 is made up of 15 amino acids. The chain's CDR3 is CASSELGTGYYEQYF. CDR3 DNA: TGTGCCAGCAGTGAACTCGGGACAGGGTACTACGAGCAGTACTTC.

This clone appeared once. The chain is built from TRBV7-6 and TRBJ1-1; 7 bases fit TRBD1. CDR1 is SGHVS and CDR2 is FNYEAQ in the germline V gene. The CDR3 spans 16 residues. The V segment lost 1 base and the J segment 5 bases; nucleotides outside the gene matches: 10. DNA of the CDR3: TGTGCCAGCAGCTTAGTAGGGGCAGGGGGTTTGACTGAAGCTTTCTTT. Translating it yields CASSLVGAGGLTEAFF. Drawing the rest from reference TRBV7-6 and TRBJ1-1, the complete variable domain is GAGVSQSPRYKVTKRGQDVALRCDPISGHVSLYWYRQALGQGPEFLTYFNYEAQQDKSGLPNDRFSAERPEGSISTLTIQRTEQRDSAMYRCASSLVGAGGLTEAFFGQGTRLTVV.

The V gene is TRBV9, the J gene TRBJ1-5; D is undetermined. V lost 3 bases to trimming and J lost 6 bases, with 10 bases between them. This CDR3 contains 13 residues. Germline lookup yields CDR1 SGDLS and CDR2 YYNGEE. The CDR3 region is CASSDQSGQPQHF. CDR3 nucleotide sequence: TGTGCCAGCAGCGACCAGAGCGGTCAGCCCCAGCATTTT.

The chain employs TRBV19 and TRBJ1-5; possible D gene TRBD1, 5 bases. Germline lookup yields CDR1 LNHDA and CDR2 SQIVND (reference sequence). There are 14 residues in the CDR3. Trimming removed 5 bases at V and 2 bases at J, with 10 bases between. The CDR3 DNA sequence: TGTGCCAGTAGTTACGGGGGTGGCAATCAGCCCCAGCATTTT. It translates to CASSYGGGNQPQHF. Combining the CDR3 with reference TRBV19 and TRBJ1-5 gives the whole variable domain DGGITQSPKYLFRKEGQNVTLSCEQNLNHDAMYWYRQDPGQGLRLIYYSQIVNDFQKGDIAEGYSVSREKKESFPLTVTSAQKNPTAFYLCASSYGGGNQPQHFGDGTRLSIL.

The chain couples TRBV6-4 to TRBJ2-1; 7 bases align to TRBD1. Germline CDR1 and CDR2: MRHNA and SNTAGT. V lost 5 bases, J lost 7 bases, and 11 bases stayed unmatched. This CDR3 comprises 15 residues. The CDR3 loop is CASSFDAARGNEQFF. CDR3 DNA: TGTGCCAGCAGTTTTGATGCTGCCAGGGGGAATGAGCAGTTCTTC.

The chain is built from TRBV7-9 and TRBJ2-6; D call uncertain. From germline, CDR1 is SEHNR and CDR2 FQNEAQ (reference sequence). This CDR3 comprises 14 residues. Trimming took 1 base from V and 2 from J, leaving 3 bases between them. The CDR3 loop reads CASSLGAGANVLTF. CDR3 nucleotides: TGTGCCAGCAGCTTAGGGGCTGGGGCCAACGTCCTGACTTTC.

In nucleotides, the CDR3 is TGTGCCAGCAGCCCAACCGGGACAGCCACAGATACGCAGTATTTT. Its protein is CASSPTGTATDTQYF. This chain joins TRBV5-6 and TRBJ2-3, with TRBD1 matching 7 bases. This CDR3 comprises 15 residues. Unmatched junction bases numbered 7, after V lost 4 bases and J lost 2 bases. Looked up from germline, CDR1 is SGHDT and CDR2 is YYEEEE.

The chain employs TRBV29-1 and TRBJ2-7; D could derive from TRBD1 or TRBD2 (5 bases each). This CDR3 spans 13 amino acids. Trimming cost V 6 bases and J 4 bases, with 16 bases left between them. Germline V lookup: CDR1 SQVTM, CDR2 ANQGSEA. In DNA form, the CDR3 reads TGCAGCGTCTTGGGACCAAAAGCTTACGAGCAGTACTTC. Its protein product is CSVLGPKAYEQYF.

The rearrangement links TRBV6-5 to TRBJ2-5; D is undetermined. CDR1 is MNHEY, CDR2 SVGAGI, per germline. The CDR3 sequence is 13 residues long. The V end was cut by 4 bases, the J end by 1 base, with 7 bases between. The DNA for the CDR3 is TGTGCCAGCAGTTTGGCAGTCCAAGAGACCCAGTACTTC. Protein: CASSLAVQETQYF.

This clone showed up just a few times. V usage is TRBV27 and J usage is TRBJ1-4; 8 nucleotides line up with TRBD1. V was clipped by 8 bases and J by 4 bases; unmatched bases: 3. The CDR3 has 13 amino acids. CDR1 and CDR2 from the germline V gene are MNHEY and SMNVEV (reference sequence). The CDR3 nucleotides read TGTGCCAGCGCGACAGGGGTTAATGAAAAACTGTTTTTT. Protein product: CASATGVNEKLFF.

The sample holds a few counts of this clone. V and J are TRBV30 and TRBJ1-5; D is uncertain. The CDR3 covers 13 residues. V lost 0 bases to trimming and J lost 4 bases, with 7 bases between them. The V gene's germline CDR1 is GTSNPN and CDR2 SVGIG (reference sequence). This CDR3 is CAWSVQQNQPQHF. In DNA form, the CDR3 reads TGTGCCTGGAGTGTACAACAGAATCAGCCCCAGCATTTT.

Only a few counts were recorded for this clone. The chain is built from TRBV5-4 and TRBJ1-2; a possible D gene is TRBD1 (5 bases). Per germline, CDR1 SGHNT and CDR2 YYREEE (reference sequence). CDR3 length: 13 residues. Trimming took off 0 bases at V and 2 bases at J, with 5 bases between the two ends. CDR3 protein: CASSLDRNYGYTF. In DNA form, the CDR3 reads TGTGCCAGCAGCTTGGACAGGAACTATGGCTACACCTTC.